This TCR beta chain was documented in a study of Tregs in tolerant kidney transplant recipients. Trimming shortened V by 1 base and J by 4 bases, and 10 bases separated the two germline ends. The CDR3 covers 14 residues. Germline V gives CDR1 KGHSH, CDR2 LQKENI. CD4+CD25+CD127- Tregs, CD4+CD25- non-Tregs, CD4 and CD8 cells were sorted. Only in-frame clones appear in the TCRdb table, and some are missing; sequencing was by immunoSEQ multiplex PCR. The table records over 85,000 clones, more than 85% of them present only once. Here the sequenced sample was CD4+ T cells from blood, taken before the transplant. This chain joins TRBV18 and TRBJ1-2; the D is unclear. This sequence originates from a human donor who received a combined kidney and bone marrow transplant. The CDR3 region has the DNA TGTGCCAGCTCACCACAGGATGAGGGCTATGGCTACACCTTC. This codes for CASSPQDEGYGYTF.